Following are 27 T cell receptor beta chains from one sample sequenced in a study. TCRdb ran MiXCR on the reads and lists one entry per CDR3 protein. The sample lists about 5,800 distinct CDR3 sequences; more than 8% were seen once. Sequencing was performed on CD4+ T cells from synovial fluid. These receptors all come from a human donor with rheumatoid arthritis.

Only a few counts were recorded for this clonotype. The V gene is TRBV12-3 or TRBV12-4, the J gene TRBJ2-4, with D perhaps given as TRBD1 or TRBD2 (5 bases each). CDR3 length: 12 amino acids. V was trimmed by 6 bases and J by 7 bases, leaving 10 bases between them. The CDR3 loop is CASSTGTNIQYF. CDR3 nucleotides: TGTGCCAGCAGCACCGGGACGAACATTCAGTACTTC.

Regarding this clonotype: A read error may be the cause here, since a much bigger clone is one base away. The rearrangement joins TRBV11-2 to TRBJ2-5; D perhaps matches TRBD2 (5 bases). CDR1 is SGHAT and CDR2 is FQNNGV in the germline V gene. Trimming took off 4 bases at V and 4 bases at J, with 22 bases between the two ends. This CDR3 has 17 amino acids. This CDR3 is CASSSGSYTGYLETQYF. The CDR3 nucleotides read TGTGCCAGCAGCTCGGGGTCCTACACTGGGTACCTAGAGACCCAGTACTTC.

This clonotype was detected ten times or more. The J gene is TRBJ2-7, the V gene TRBV6-6, with D possibly being TRBD1 or TRBD2 (5 bases each). CDR1 and CDR2 from the germline V gene are MNHNY and SVGAGI (reference sequence). Between the trimmed V and J ends, which lost 10 bases and 5 bases, there was a span of 18 bases. The CDR3 extends over 13 amino acids. CDR3: CAIKTSGSDEQYF. CDR3 DNA: TGTGCCATCAAAACTTCAGGGAGTGACGAGCAGTACTTC.

This clonotype was found a few times. The chain couples TRBV18 to TRBJ2-3; perhaps TRBD1 as D (5 bases). Germline CDR1 reads KGHSH; CDR2 reads LQKENI. This CDR3 is built from 15 residues. Trimming took 6 bases from V and 2 from J, leaving 15 bases between them. The CDR3 loop reads CASSAQGSLTDTQYF. The CDR3 DNA reads TGTGCCAGCTCTGCCCAGGGCTCTCTCACAGATACGCAGTATTTT.

The V gene is TRBV29-1, the J gene TRBJ2-1, with 12 bases fitting TRBD2. The germline CDR1 and CDR2 sequences are SQVTM and ANQGSEA. V lost 4 bases, J lost 10 bases, and 5 bases stayed unmatched. The CDR3 runs 13 residues. DNA of the CDR3: TGCAGCGTTGCTAGCGGGAGGGCCCAGGAGCAGTTCTTC. Its translation is CSVASGRAQEQFF.

There are many counts of this clonotype. The V and J genes are TRBV27 and TRBJ1-4; tentatively, D is TRBD1 (5 bases). Germline CDR1 and CDR2: MNHEY and SMNVEV (reference sequence). The CDR3 runs 16 residues. Trimming took 6 bases from V and 4 from J, leaving 18 bases between them. CDR3: CASREQADGHNEKLFF. In DNA, the CDR3 is TGTGCCAGCAGGGAGCAGGCGGACGGACATAATGAAAAACTGTTTTTT.

This clonotype was picked up many times. This chain connects TRBV18 to TRBJ1-5; TRBD1 matches 8 bases. Germline CDR1 is KGHSH and CDR2 is LQKENI. The CDR3 contains 18 residues. Unmatched junction bases numbered 11, after V lost 4 bases and J lost 0 bases. DNA of the CDR3: TGTGCCAGCTCACTTAACGACAGGGGAGAGGGTAGCAATCAGCCCCAGCATTTT. Its translation is CASSLNDRGEGSNQPQHF.

This clonotype is medium-sized (0.01 to 0.1%). V and J are TRBV7-3 and TRBJ2-5, with D uncertain. Looked up from germline, CDR1 is SGHTA and CDR2 is FQGTGA. There are 13 residues in the CDR3. V shed 5 bases and J shed 2 bases, with 9 bases lying between them. The DNA for the CDR3 is TGTGCCAGCAGCACCGGGCAGCAAGAGACCCAGTACTTC. Protein: CASSTGQQETQYF.

This clonotype is large within its sample. The chain carries TRBV4-1 and TRBJ1-2; 9 nucleotides agree with TRBD1. CDR1 and CDR2 from the germline V gene are MGHRA and YSYEKL. The CDR3 sequence is 15 residues long. The ends lost 4 bases at V and 9 bases at J; junction bases unmatched: 12. CDR3 amino acids: CASSPRDRDLTSYTF. CDR3 in DNA: TGCGCCAGCAGCCCGAGGGACAGGGACTTAACAAGCTACACCTTC.

This clonotype showed up many times. The rearrangement links TRBV18 to TRBJ1-2, with D perhaps matching TRBD1 (5 bases). Germline-derived CDR1 and CDR2 are KGHSH and LQKENI. Trimming pared 3 bases from V and 2 bases from J, leaving 10 bases between. This CDR3 has 14 residues. The CDR3 reads CASSPGEENYGYTF. The CDR3 DNA is TGTGCCAGCTCACCGGGGGAGGAAAACTATGGCTACACCTTC.

This clonotype is medium-sized by share. This chain connects TRBV6-1 to TRBJ2-7, with D unclear. CDR1 MNHNS and CDR2 SASEGT come from the germline V gene. Deletions cut 1 base from V and 3 bases from J, with 13 bases between. The CDR3 consists of 15 residues. CDR3 sequence reads: CASSEVGSYSYEQYF. CDR3 DNA sequence: TGTGCCAGCAGTGAAGTGGGTAGCTACAGCTACGAGCAGTACTTC.

This clonotype was detected ten times or more. CDR3: CATSAGLGRKETQYF. CDR3 nucleotides: TGTGCCACCAGCGCCGGACTAGGGAGGAAAGAGACCCAGTACTTC. J is TRBJ2-5 and V is TRBV15; TRBD2 aligns across 7 bases. The CDR3 is 15 residues long. Trimming at V came to 5 bases and at J to 3 bases, leaving 9 bases not matched to a gene. Germline CDR1 is LNHNV and CDR2 is YYDKDF (reference sequence).

This clonotype was seen ten or more times. The chain carries TRBV18 and TRBJ2-3; D is ambiguous. V lost 3 bases to trimming and J lost 4 bases, with 11 bases between them. This CDR3 is built from 14 residues. Per the germline V gene, CDR1 is KGHSH and CDR2 is LQKENI. The CDR3 reads CASSPGVGSDTQYF. The CDR3, as DNA: TGTGCCAGCTCACCCGGAGTTGGCTCAGATACGCAGTATTTT.

The table lists this clonotype with many counts. The chain carries TRBV12-3 or TRBV12-4 and TRBJ1-2; 7 positions agree with TRBD1. The CDR3 is 16 residues long. Trimming took 3 bases from V and 3 from J; bases not matched to a gene: 10. CDR3 sequence: CASSFLRTGLYYGYTF. The CDR3 nucleotides are TGTGCCAGCAGTTTTTTACGGACAGGACTTTACTATGGCTACACCTTC.

Many counts were recorded for this clonotype. The J gene is TRBJ2-7, the V gene TRBV3-1; 10 positions agree with TRBD2. CDR1 is LGHDT and CDR2 is YNNKEL in the germline V gene (reference sequence). The V gene end was trimmed by 4 bases and the J gene end by 6 bases; junction bases not matched to a gene: 12. CDR3 length: 16 amino acids. Here the CDR3 DNA reads TGTGCCAGCAGCCCAACCTCTAGCGGGAGAAGGAGCGAGCAGTACTTC. It codes for CASSPTSSGRRSEQYF.

Judged by abundance, this clonotype is medium-sized. This chain connects TRBV5-1 to TRBJ2-1, with 7 bases matching TRBD2. V gave up 0 bases and J gave up 4 bases; unmatched junction bases: 4. Germline CDR1 and CDR2: SGHRS and YFSETQ. The CDR3 contains 15 residues. In DNA, the CDR3 is TGCGCCAGCAGCTTGGTTGGACTAGGGTACAATGAGCAGTTCTTC. Translating gives CASSLVGLGYNEQFF.

The chain is built from TRBV9 and TRBJ2-2, with 9 bases that match TRBD2. Germline V gene data show CDR1 as SGDLS and CDR2 as YYNGEE. This CDR3 is built from 16 residues. V shed 0 bases and J 4 bases; nucleotides not matched to a gene: 4. The CDR3 is CASSVGNSGSTGELFF. Written as DNA, the CDR3 is TGTGCCAGCAGCGTAGGAAATAGCGGGAGCACCGGGGAGCTGTTTTTT. The full variable domain, its missing parts supplied by reference TRBV9 and TRBJ2-2, is DSGVTQTPKHLITATGQRVTLRCSPRSGDLSVYWYQQSLDQGLQFLIQYYNGEERAKGNILERFSAQQFPDLHSELNLSSLELGDSALYFCASSVGNSGSTGELFFGEGSRLTVL.

Within the sample, this clonotype is medium-sized (0.01 to 0.1%). The chain employs TRBV2 and TRBJ1-2, with 8 bases fitting TRBD1. J lost 2 bases, V lost 4 bases, and 12 bases had no gene match. Germline loops: CDR1 SNHLY, CDR2 FYNNEI. The CDR3 is made up of 17 amino acids. The CDR3 loop is CASSVLPPRQGNYGYTF. The CDR3 region has the DNA TGTGCCAGCAGTGTCCTCCCCCCCAGACAGGGGAACTATGGCTACACCTTC.

This clonotype is medium-sized within its sample. The chain recombines TRBV3-1 with TRBJ2-5, with D possibly TRBD2 on 6 matching bases. CDR1 LGHDT and CDR2 YNNKEL come from the germline V gene (reference sequence). Trimming took off 2 bases at V and 5 bases at J, with 18 bases between the two ends. The CDR3 consists of 16 residues. Here the CDR3 DNA reads TGTGCCAGCAGCCAATCGCCAGGGACTCTGAGGGAGACCCAGTACTTC. This encodes CASSQSPGTLRETQYF.

This clonotype was picked up many times. The chain combines TRBV28 with TRBJ2-7; 11 bases line up with TRBD2. The V gene end was trimmed by 4 bases and the J gene end by 4 bases; junction bases not matched to a gene: 3. From germline, CDR1 is MDHEN and CDR2 SYDVKM. The CDR3 has 14 residues. The CDR3 loop reads CASSSLAGVYEQYF. As DNA, the CDR3 is TGTGCCAGCAGTTCACTAGCGGGAGTTTACGAGCAGTACTTC.

In this sample, this clonotype turned up many times. The rearrangement uses TRBV2 and TRBJ2-3; D gene uncertain. V was cut by 6 bases and J by 2 bases, with 9 bases left in between. Looked up from germline, CDR1 is SNHLY and CDR2 is FYNNEI. The CDR3 has 13 amino acids. For the CDR3, the DNA is TGTGCCAGCAGGGGTCAGACCACAGATACGCAGTATTTT. Its translation is CASRGQTTDTQYF.

This clonotype showed up many times. The V and J genes are TRBV6-5 and TRBJ2-3; D not resolved. The V gene's germline CDR1 is MNHEY and CDR2 SVGAGI. V lost 7 bases and J lost 1, with 15 bases in between. The CDR3 runs to 15 residues. Written as DNA, the CDR3 is TGTGCCAGCACCCTACACCCCCTTGGCACAGATACGCAGTATTTT. This sequence encodes CASTLHPLGTDTQYF.

Note on this clonotype: A read error may explain this, as a much larger clone is one base away. The chain recombines TRBV29-1 with TRBJ1-6, with D possibly matching TRBD1 (6 bases). Germline loops: CDR1 SQVTM, CDR2 ANQGSEA. The CDR3 covers 13 residues. V was clipped by 8 bases and J by 5 bases, with 13 bases between them. CDR3 coding DNA: TGCAGCACCCGGACAGACAATAATTCACCCCTCCACTTT. Its protein is CSTRTDNNSPLHF.

V gene TRBV18 combines with J gene TRBJ2-5; D is unclear. The V end lost 4 bases, the J end lost 2 bases, and 8 bases lay between the germline ends. Per the germline V gene, CDR1 is KGHSH and CDR2 is LQKENI. The CDR3 has 13 amino acids. The CDR3 DNA reads TGTGCCAGCTCACTGAGAGATCAAGAGACCCAGTACTTC. Protein product: CASSLRDQETQYF.

This clonotype came up many times. The V gene is TRBV18, the J gene TRBJ2-7, with D tentatively TRBD2 (5 bases). The length of the CDR3 is 14 residues. CDR1 and CDR2 from the germline V gene are KGHSH and LQKENI. Trimming shortened V by 3 bases and J by 2 bases, and 11 bases separated the two germline ends. CDR3 sequence (DNA): TGTGCCAGCTCACCTAGGACTGAGCCCTACGAGCAGTACTTC. It is translated as CASSPRTEPYEQYF.

This clonotype counts as medium-sized. The chain combines TRBV11-2 with TRBJ2-3; D tentatively reads TRBD1 or TRBD2 (5 bases each). Trimming took 8 bases from V and 2 from J, leaving 14 bases between them. This CDR3 has 14 residues. Per germline, CDR1 SGHAT and CDR2 FQNNGV. Written as DNA, the CDR3 is TGTGCCAGCTCCCGCGAGGGGAACACAGATACGCAGTATTTT. Protein sequence: CASSREGNTDTQYF.

This clonotype was seen repeatedly, ten times or more. The V and J genes are TRBV9 and TRBJ2-3, with 10 bases fitting TRBD2. The CDR3 spans 15 residues. V lost 1 base and J lost 4; bases outside the gene matches: 3. The germline gives CDR1 SGDLS, CDR2 YYNGEE. The CDR3 protein is CASSVLAGVSDTQYF. For the CDR3, the DNA is TGTGCCAGCAGCGTACTAGCGGGAGTTTCAGATACGCAGTATTTT. The full variable domain, its missing parts supplied by reference TRBV9 and TRBJ2-3, is DSGVTQTPKHLITATGQRVTLRCSPRSGDLSVYWYQQSLDQGLQFLIQYYNGEERAKGNILERFSAQQFPDLHSELNLSSLELGDSALYFCASSVLAGVSDTQYFGPGTRLTVL.